Below, 25 T cell receptor beta chains from the same sample are listed, as sequenced in a study of technical replicates of blood from several donors. Measured with immunoSEQ multiplex PCR; TCRdb has only the in-frame clones, and not every one. The repertoire holds roughly 79,000 clones, with 96% as singletons. Sequencing was performed on T cells isolated from PBMCs. Source of these receptors: a human donor in good health.

The chain uses TRBV5-6 and TRBJ1-2; 10 bases map to TRBD1. Looked up from germline, CDR1 is SGHDT and CDR2 is YYEEEE. J gave up 3 bases and V 0 bases, and 8 bases lay outside the gene matches. There are 17 residues in the CDR3. CDR3 region: CASSLVVRTGGYYGYTF. The CDR3 DNA follows: TGTGCCAGCAGCTTGGTTGTAAGGACAGGGGGATACTATGGCTACACCTTC.

V is TRBV30 and J is TRBJ2-5; 8 positions agree with TRBD1. The CDR3 is 14 residues long. V was pared by 0 bases and J by 7 bases, with 7 bases of the junction left unmatched. From germline, CDR1 is GTSNPN and CDR2 SVGIG (reference sequence). The CDR3 loop reads CAWSVWTGTGTQYF. The CDR3 nucleotides are TGTGCCTGGAGTGTATGGACAGGGACCGGGACCCAGTACTTC.

This clone was recorded once. The V and J genes are TRBV27 and TRBJ2-1; tentatively, D is TRBD2 (5 bases). Germline CDR1 is MNHEY and CDR2 is SMNVEV (reference sequence). The CDR3 totals 14 residues. V was trimmed by 1 base and J by 8 bases, leaving 12 bases between them. The CDR3 spells CASSLYRGLDEQFF. Here the CDR3 DNA reads TGTGCCAGCAGTTTATATCGGGGTCTGGATGAGCAGTTCTTC.

The chain employs TRBV30 and TRBJ2-5; 14 positions match TRBD2. Germline V gives CDR1 GTSNPN, CDR2 SVGIG (reference sequence). The ends lost 3 bases at V and 5 bases at J; junction bases unmatched: 5. The CDR3 totals 15 residues. The chain's CDR3 is CAWRGTSGSWETQYF. In DNA form, the CDR3 reads TGTGCCTGGAGGGGGACTAGCGGGAGCTGGGAGACCCAGTACTTC. Full variable domain (rest looked up from reference TRBV30 and TRBJ2-5): SQTIHQWPATLVQPVGSPLSLECTVEGTSNPNLYWYRQAAGRGLQLLFYSVGIGQISSEVPQNLSASRPQDRQFILSSKKLLLSDSGFYLCAWRGTSGSWETQYFGPGTRLLVL.

The genes are TRBV11-2 and TRBJ2-1, with D possibly TRBD1 on 6 matching bases. CDR1 SGHAT and CDR2 FQNNGV come from the germline V gene. V lost 3 bases and J 4 bases, leaving 10 bases between the germline ends. This CDR3 has 14 amino acids. The CDR3: CASSLNRDYNEQFF. DNA for the CDR3: TGTGCCAGCAGCTTGAACAGGGATTACAATGAGCAGTTCTTC.

The chain links TRBV28 to TRBJ1-5; 9 bases align to TRBD1. The CDR3 spans 15 residues. V lost 4 bases, J lost 5 bases, and 6 bases stayed unmatched. The germline gives CDR1 MDHEN, CDR2 SYDVKM. CDR3 nucleotides: TGTGCCAGCAGTTGGGAGGGACAGGGCTATCAGCCCCAGCATTTT. Protein product: CASSWEGQGYQPQHF.

V gene TRBV5-4 combines with J gene TRBJ2-1, with a weak D call TRBD1 (6 bases). Germline CDR1 reads SGHNT; CDR2 reads YYREEE (reference sequence). The CDR3 covers 15 residues. V was shortened by 4 bases and J by 5 bases, with 16 bases between the two germline ends. The CDR3 coding sequence is TGTGCCAGCAGCATGGGACAACTCCCTAACAATGAGCAGTTCTTC. It translates to CASSMGQLPNNEQFF.

V usage is TRBV28 and J usage is TRBJ1-2; maybe TRBD1 (5 bases). Germline CDR1 reads MDHEN; CDR2 reads SYDVKM. The CDR3 is made up of 14 amino acids. V gave up 5 bases and J gave up 4 bases, with 14 bases separating them. This CDR3 reads CASSPSGRGYGYTF. DNA for the CDR3: TGTGCCAGCAGTCCCTCGGGGAGGGGCTATGGCTACACCTTC.

The CDR3 reads CASSPGLAGSYEQYF. The CDR3 nucleotides are TGTGCCAGCAGTCCAGGACTAGCGGGCTCCTACGAGCAGTACTTC. The chain is built from TRBV28 and TRBJ2-7; 11 positions agree with TRBD2. This CDR3 region has 15 residues. J was trimmed by 0 bases and V by 5 bases; bases with no gene match: 3. Germline CDR1 reads MDHEN; CDR2 reads SYDVKM.

This clone was recorded only once. The chain's CDR3 is CAWSVSQETQYF. The CDR3 DNA follows: TGTGCCTGGAGTGTGAGCCAAGAGACCCAGTACTTC. The V and J genes are TRBV30 and TRBJ2-5; D gene uncertain. The CDR3 contains 12 residues. V lost 0 bases and J lost 1, with 3 bases in between. Germline V gives CDR1 GTSNPN, CDR2 SVGIG (reference sequence).

This clone was counted a single time. V usage is TRBV27 and J usage is TRBJ2-7; D uncertain. Germline CDR1 is MNHEY and CDR2 is SMNVEV (reference sequence). The CDR3 totals 14 residues. The V and J ends lost 6 bases and 0 bases respectively, with 12 bases between them. This CDR3 reads CASSSSPSSYEQYF. In DNA form, the CDR3 reads TGTGCCAGCAGCTCTTCTCCGAGCTCCTACGAGCAGTACTTC.

This sequence joins TRBV7-3 and TRBJ2-2; 12 bases are a match to TRBD2. CDR3 length equals 16 residues. The V gene end was trimmed by 5 bases and the J gene end by 7 bases; junction bases not matched to a gene: 8. The germline CDR1 and CDR2 sequences are SGHTA and FQGTGA. CDR3 loop: CASSRTSGISHGELFF. CDR3 coding DNA: TGTGCCAGCAGCCGGACTAGCGGGATAAGTCACGGGGAGCTGTTTTTT.

This sequence joins TRBV4-1 and TRBJ2-5; TRBD2 agrees at 7 bases. Per the germline V gene, CDR1 is MGHRA and CDR2 is YSYEKL. Trimming at V came to 4 bases and at J to 5 bases, leaving 10 bases not matched to a gene. The CDR3 runs 15 residues. In DNA, the CDR3 is TGCGCCAGCAGCCTCCGAGCGGGATTCTTGGAGACCCAGTACTTC. The encoded protein is CASSLRAGFLETQYF.

This clone was seen a single time. This sequence joins TRBV2 and TRBJ2-7; TRBD1 matches 8 bases. CDR1 and CDR2 from the germline V gene are SNHLY and FYNNEI. The CDR3 consists of 13 residues. V dropped 5 bases and J dropped 3; count of bases not matched to a gene: 3. The CDR3 protein is CASSQGAVYEQYF. CDR3 nucleotides: TGTGCCAGCAGTCAGGGGGCCGTCTACGAGCAGTACTTC.

The chain recombines TRBV11-3 with TRBJ2-7; D call uncertain. Germline lookup yields CDR1 SGHNT and CDR2 YENEEA. V lost 0 bases and J lost 4, with 19 bases in between. The CDR3 covers 17 residues. The CDR3 bases are TGTGCCAGCAGCTTAGAATCCCCTGAGACTGATATATACGAGCAGTACTTC. Its translation: CASSLESPETDIYEQYF.

This chain uses TRBV5-1 with TRBJ2-5, with TRBD1 matching 7 bases. V shed 0 bases, J shed 2 bases, and the junction held 7 bases outside the gene matches. Germline CDR1 reads SGHRS; CDR2 reads YFSETQ. CDR3 size: 16 residues. In DNA form, the CDR3 reads TGCGCCAGCAGCTTGGTAGGGGCAGGGGGACAAGAGACCCAGTACTTC. Translating gives CASSLVGAGGQETQYF.

The genes are TRBV28 and TRBJ1-5; a weak D match, TRBD1 (5 bases). The CDR3 spans 14 residues. The germline V gene has CDR1 MDHEN and CDR2 SYDVKM. Trimming removed 5 bases from V and 8 bases from J, with 16 bases in between. The CDR3 spells CASSAQGLVEPQHF. In nucleotides, the CDR3 is TGTGCCAGCAGTGCGCAGGGACTTGTGGAGCCCCAGCATTTT.

The chain combines TRBV9 with TRBJ2-1; 11 bases are a match to TRBD2. Germline assignment: CDR1 SGDLS and CDR2 YYNGEE. V trimming: 0 bases; J trimming: 8 bases; junction bases outside the gene matches: 7. This CDR3 is built from 16 residues. CDR3 sequence reads: CASSVATSGSRDEQFF. The CDR3 DNA follows: TGTGCCAGCAGCGTAGCTACTAGCGGGAGTAGGGATGAGCAGTTCTTC.

The chain is built from TRBV10-3 and TRBJ1-1, with TRBD1 identical over 7 bases. CDR1 is ENHRY and CDR2 is SYGVKD in the germline V gene. The length of the CDR3 is 13 residues. Unmatched junction bases numbered 5, after V lost 5 bases and J lost 5 bases. CDR3 protein: CAISFTGDTEAFF. DNA for the CDR3: TGTGCCATCAGTTTCACAGGGGATACTGAAGCTTTCTTT.

This clone was observed a single time. The chain couples TRBV27 to TRBJ2-7, with 9 bases fitting TRBD2. This CDR3 spans 15 amino acids. The germline CDR1 and CDR2 sequences are MNHEY and SMNVEV (reference sequence). V was pared by 5 bases and J by 4 bases, with 9 bases of the junction left unmatched. The CDR3 bases are TGTGCCAGCAGTGAATTGGCGGGAGGGCAGTACGAGCAGTACTTC. This sequence encodes CASSELAGGQYEQYF.

The chain is built from TRBV7-2 and TRBJ2-5, with 9 bases identical to TRBD2. The CDR3 covers 16 residues. Germline V gives CDR1 SGHTA, CDR2 FQGNSA. Trimming took 5 bases from V and 5 from J; bases not matched to a gene: 12. CDR3 DNA sequence: TGTGCCAGCAGCAGGGGTGGTCTAGCGGGAAGGGAGACCCAGTACTTC. Amino acids: CASSRGGLAGRETQYF.

The J gene is TRBJ1-4, the V gene TRBV27; D is ambiguous. With 9 bases removed from V and 8 bases from J, the gap between germline ends came to 7 bases. Germline V gene lookup returns CDR1 MNHEY and CDR2 SMNVEV (reference sequence). CDR3 length: 10 residues. CDR3 in DNA: TGTGCCAGTAAACGGGAAAAACTGTTTTTT. It specifies CASKREKLFF.

The CDR3 protein is CASSSEDTYEQYF. CDR3 nucleotide sequence: TGTGCCAGCAGCTCTGAAGACACCTACGAGCAGTACTTC. The V call is TRBV5-4, the J call TRBJ2-7; D ambiguous. The CDR3 has 13 residues. V was cut by 3 bases and J by 2 bases, with 9 bases left in between. Germline V CDR1 and CDR2: SGHNT, YYREEE (reference sequence). The entire variable domain, with the rest obtained from reference TRBV5-4 and TRBJ2-7, is as follows: ETGVTQSPTHLIKTRGQQVTLRCSSQSGHNTVSWYQQALGQGPQFIFQYYREEENGRGNFPPRFSGLQFPNYSSELNVNALELDDSALYLCASSSEDTYEQYFGPGTRLTVT.

The chain carries TRBV5-1 and TRBJ1-2; D gene unclear. The CDR3 sequence is 14 residues long. CDR1 is SGHRS and CDR2 is YFSETQ in the germline V gene. V gave up 1 base and J gave up 3 bases, with 10 bases separating them. The CDR3 DNA reads TGCGCCAGCAGCTTGCCGGGCGGGGACTATGGCTACACCTTC. This translates into CASSLPGGDYGYTF.

The chain recombines TRBV10-3 with TRBJ2-3; D might be TRBD2 (5 bases). The CDR3 totals 13 residues. The ends were cut back, 7 bases at V and 2 bases at J, with 10 bases in the middle. Germline V gene lookup returns CDR1 ENHRY and CDR2 SYGVKD. CDR3 region: CAIKSGITDTQYF. In DNA form, the CDR3 reads TGTGCCATCAAAAGCGGAATCACAGATACGCAGTATTTT.